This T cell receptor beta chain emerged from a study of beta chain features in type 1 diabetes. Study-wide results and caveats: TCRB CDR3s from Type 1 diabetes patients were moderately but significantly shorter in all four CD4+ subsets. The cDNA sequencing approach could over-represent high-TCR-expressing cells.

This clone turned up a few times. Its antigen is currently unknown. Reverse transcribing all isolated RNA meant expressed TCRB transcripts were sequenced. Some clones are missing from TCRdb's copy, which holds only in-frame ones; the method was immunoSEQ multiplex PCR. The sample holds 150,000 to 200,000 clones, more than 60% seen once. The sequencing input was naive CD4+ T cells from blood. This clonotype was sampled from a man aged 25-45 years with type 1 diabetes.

CDR3 region: CASSFPLPIVYGYTF. The CDR3 coding sequence is TGTGCCAGCAGTTTCCCCCTCCCTATCGTGTATGGCTACACCTTC. The V gene is TRBV28, the J gene TRBJ1-2; D is unclear. There are 15 residues in the CDR3. Trimming removed 3 bases from V and 5 bases from J, with 16 bases in between. Looked up from germline, CDR1 is MDHEN and CDR2 is SYDVKM.